The TCR beta chain described here comes from a study of beta chain features in type 1 diabetes (dated by TCRdb to the late 2010s). Background for the entire study: No differences in mean age, gender distribution, total cell number or subset yield were found between patients and healthy donors. A total of roughly 100 million sorted cells were examined across all samples, and the number of cells per subset was strongly correlated with RNA yield. The study compared TCRB repertoires of sorted circulating CD4+ T cell subsets between recently diagnosed type 1 diabetes patients and matched healthy donors. Whereas all 28 donors provided naive and central memory subsets, regulatory and stem cell-like memory subsets were isolated from just 8 patients and roughly eight healthy donors.

Each donor gave one peripheral blood draw, approximately 110 mL on average, collected into heparinised tubes. A BD FACSAria II and a panel including CD45RO, CCR7, CD25, CD127, CD95 and CD27 were used to sort naive, central memory, regulatory and stem cell-like memory CD4+ T cells. A purity above 95% was achieved for all sorted populations. PBMCs were isolated immediately by Lymphoprep density gradient centrifugation and stained directly without culture. To minimize batch effects, samples were stained and sorted in pairs, one healthy donor with one patient per experiment. As encoded in the germline V gene, CDR1 is SGHRS while CDR2 is YFSETQ. Its CDR3 holds 15 amino acids, cysteine through phenylalanine. Just CDR3 DNA is preserved here, 45 bases in frame from base 1. The junction carries 12 bases between V and J, which are trimmed by 0 bases and 5 bases respectively. What the work shows at the level of the full study, not this receptor alone: Naive, central memory and regulatory TCRB repertoires appeared more similar among patients than among healthy donors. Because cDNA was sequenced instead of genomic DNA, activated cells with high expression could be over-represented, although the groups did not differ in activation or CD3 levels. A moderate but significant shortening of TCRB CDR3 length was observed in type 1 diabetes patients in all four CD4+ subsets. HLA sub-analyses involved small numbers of individuals, so any influence of HLA type on TCRB rearrangement remained unresolved. Patients with type 1 diabetes made fewer insertions and deleted more nucleotides at VDJ recombination sites, implying thymic rearrangement abnormalities. Shorter templates might have been favored by PCR, but patient and control samples were amplified and corrected together, so both groups would have been affected equally by any skew.

Only a few counts were recorded for this clone. Its recognized antigen is unknown. No much larger clonotype is one base removed from it; base qualities were not supplied. The entire amount of isolated RNA was reverse transcribed using the High Capacity cDNA Reverse Transcription Kit, so the sequenced TCRB transcripts were expressed ones. Naive, central memory and regulatory T cell samples underwent deep immunoSEQ sequencing, averaging roughly 3.5 million total reads per sample. After sorted cells were lysed in RLT buffer, RNA was extracted with DNase-treated RNeasy Micro or Mini kits, with the choice depending on cell number. To prevent cross-contamination, each cell subset was processed individually, whereas patient and healthy donor samples were processed jointly. The immunoSEQ multiplex PCR was used to amplify TCRB sequences from cDNA, generating 87-bp fragments that spanned the CDR3 region. Sequencing of the amplicons was done on the Illumina HiSeq platform. The study's own analysis went as follows. PCR bias was computationally corrected using synthetic template baselines, reads within Hamming distance 2 were collapsed, and singletons that could not be merged were discarded. Reads were aligned to IMGT to assign V, D and J genes, CDR3 length, and insertions or deletions at six rearrangement sites. Within each subset, clonotype counts were normalized to sorted cell number, after which true diversity and Gini coefficients were computed with the tcR R package. The overlap coefficient, calculated on TCRB nucleotide sequences, was used to quantify repertoire sharing. The immuneACCESS repertoire file appears here via TCRdb, limited to in-frame rearrangements. These files lack a portion of the clones; in checked studies, under half of the deficit traces to unresolved V genes, and the cause of the others is not known. The DNA gave D and trimming, while V, J and clone size come from that table. The sample table shows more than 150,000 clones, and 9% to 10% are seen once. The biggest ten clones account for 2% to 2.5% of the sample.

Sequencing was performed on central memory CD4+ T cells from blood. Here the chain combines TRBV5-1 and TRBJ2-1; the D segment could be TRBD1, given 6 matching bases. This clonotype was obtained from a woman between 18 and 30 years old in good health. The nucleotides read TGCGCCAGCAGCTTGGGCCCCGGACAGAACAATGAGCAGTTCTTC. It encodes CASSLGPGQNNEQFF.